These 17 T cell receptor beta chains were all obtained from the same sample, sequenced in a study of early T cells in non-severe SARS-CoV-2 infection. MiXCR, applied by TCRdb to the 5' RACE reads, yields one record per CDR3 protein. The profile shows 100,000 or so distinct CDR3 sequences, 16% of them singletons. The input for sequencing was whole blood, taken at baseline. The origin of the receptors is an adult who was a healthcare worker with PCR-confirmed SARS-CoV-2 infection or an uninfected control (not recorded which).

The CDR3 loop reads CASSRPTLDGPYEQYF. The CDR3 coding sequence is TGTGCCAGCAGCCGACCTACCCTGGACGGCCCCTACGAGCAGTACTTC. V gene TRBV28 combines with J gene TRBJ2-7; D is undetermined. The CDR3 extends over 16 amino acids. With 6 bases removed from V and 2 bases from J, the gap between germline ends came to 20 bases. Germline V gene lookup returns CDR1 MDHEN and CDR2 SYDVKM.

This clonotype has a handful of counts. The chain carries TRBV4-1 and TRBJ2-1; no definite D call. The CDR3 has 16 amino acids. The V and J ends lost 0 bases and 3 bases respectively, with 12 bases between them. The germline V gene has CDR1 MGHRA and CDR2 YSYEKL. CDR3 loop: CASSQDVAPIYNEQFF. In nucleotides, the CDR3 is TGCGCCAGCAGCCAAGATGTTGCCCCCATCTACAATGAGCAGTTCTTC.

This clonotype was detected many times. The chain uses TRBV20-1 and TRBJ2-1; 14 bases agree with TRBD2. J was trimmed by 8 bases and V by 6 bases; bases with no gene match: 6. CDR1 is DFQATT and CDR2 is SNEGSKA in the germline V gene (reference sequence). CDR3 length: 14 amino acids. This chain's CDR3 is CSAPGLAGVDEQFF. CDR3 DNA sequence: TGCAGTGCCCCGGGACTAGCGGGAGTCGATGAGCAGTTCTTC.

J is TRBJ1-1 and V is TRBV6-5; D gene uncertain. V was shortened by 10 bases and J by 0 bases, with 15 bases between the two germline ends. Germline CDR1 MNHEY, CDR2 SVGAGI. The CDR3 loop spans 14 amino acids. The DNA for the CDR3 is TGTGCCATCCAGAAAAACACCGTGAACACTGAAGCTTTCTTT. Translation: CAIQKNTVNTEAFF.

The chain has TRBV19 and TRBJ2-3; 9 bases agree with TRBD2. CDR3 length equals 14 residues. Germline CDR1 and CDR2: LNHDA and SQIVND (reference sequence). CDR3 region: CASHSGSGADTQYF. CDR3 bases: TGTGCATCGCATAGCGGGAGTGGCGCAGATACGCAGTATTTT.

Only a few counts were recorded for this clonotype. The CDR3 region has the DNA TGCAGTGCTCTGACCGTCAATGAGCAGTTCTTC. It specifies CSALTVNEQFF. The genes are TRBV20-1 and TRBJ2-1; unclear D gene. The germline V gene has CDR1 DFQATT and CDR2 SNEGSKA (reference sequence). The V and J ends lost 5 bases and 6 bases respectively, with 8 bases between them. This CDR3 comprises 11 residues.

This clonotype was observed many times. In nucleotides, the CDR3 is TGTGCCAGCAGCTTAGGTTTCTCGGAGCAGTACTTC. Its protein is CASSLGFSEQYF. The chain is built from TRBV7-9 and TRBJ2-7; D unclear. The germline gives CDR1 SEHNR, CDR2 FQNEAQ (reference sequence). Trimming removed 1 base from V and 7 bases from J, with 8 bases in between. This CDR3 region has 12 residues. Looking up the rest from reference TRBV7-9 and TRBJ2-7 gives the full variable domain: DTGVSQNPRHKITKRGQNVTFRCDPISEHNRLYWYRQTLGQGPEFLTYFQNEAQLEKSRLLSDRFSAERPKGSFSTLEIQRTEQGDSAMYLCASSLGFSEQYFGPGTRLTVT.

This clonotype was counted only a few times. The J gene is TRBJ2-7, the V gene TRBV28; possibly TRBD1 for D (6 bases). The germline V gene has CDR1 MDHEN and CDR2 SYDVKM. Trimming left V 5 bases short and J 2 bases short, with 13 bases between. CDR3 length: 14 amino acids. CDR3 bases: TGTGCCAGCAGTAGGGGGAGCGTTACCTACGAGCAGTACTTC. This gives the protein CASSRGSVTYEQYF.

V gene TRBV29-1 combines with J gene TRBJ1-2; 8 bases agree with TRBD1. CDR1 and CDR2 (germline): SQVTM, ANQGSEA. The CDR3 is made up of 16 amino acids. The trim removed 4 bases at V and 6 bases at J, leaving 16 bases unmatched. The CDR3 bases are TGCAGCGTTGGGAAATTCTACAGGGGGACAGCTAATGGCTACACCTTC. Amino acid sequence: CSVGKFYRGTANGYTF.

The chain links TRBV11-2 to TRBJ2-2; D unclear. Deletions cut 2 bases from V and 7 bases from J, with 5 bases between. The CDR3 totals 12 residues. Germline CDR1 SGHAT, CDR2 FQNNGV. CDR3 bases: TGTGCCAGCAGCTTAATCCTCGGGGAGCTGTTTTTT. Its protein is CASSLILGELFF.

The CDR3 sequence is CASSVAPQLETQYF. The CDR3 DNA follows: TGTGCCAGCAGCGTAGCCCCCCAGTTAGAGACCCAGTACTTC. The J gene is TRBJ2-5, the V gene TRBV9; D unclear. The CDR3 loop spans 14 amino acids. The germline CDR1 and CDR2 sequences are SGDLS and YYNGEE. Deletions cut 0 bases from V and 4 bases from J, with 10 bases between.

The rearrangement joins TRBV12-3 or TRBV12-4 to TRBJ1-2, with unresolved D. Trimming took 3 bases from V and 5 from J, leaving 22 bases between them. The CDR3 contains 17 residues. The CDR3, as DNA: TGTGCCAGCAGTTTTCTTCGGCTAAGTACCTATCGGTATGGCTACACCTTC. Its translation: CASSFLRLSTYRYGYTF.

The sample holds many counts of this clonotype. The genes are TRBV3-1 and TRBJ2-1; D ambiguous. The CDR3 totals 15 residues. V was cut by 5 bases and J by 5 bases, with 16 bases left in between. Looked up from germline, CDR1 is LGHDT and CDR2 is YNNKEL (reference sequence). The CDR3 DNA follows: TGTGCCAGCAGCTTCCATCGACTTGCCAACAATGAGCAGTTCTTC. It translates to CASSFHRLANNEQFF.

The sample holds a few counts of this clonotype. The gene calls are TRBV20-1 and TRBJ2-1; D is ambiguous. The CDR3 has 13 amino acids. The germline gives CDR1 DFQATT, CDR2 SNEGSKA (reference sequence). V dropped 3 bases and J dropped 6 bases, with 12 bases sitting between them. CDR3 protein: CSASGLLGNEQFF. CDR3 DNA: TGCAGTGCTAGCGGGCTACTGGGCAATGAGCAGTTCTTC.

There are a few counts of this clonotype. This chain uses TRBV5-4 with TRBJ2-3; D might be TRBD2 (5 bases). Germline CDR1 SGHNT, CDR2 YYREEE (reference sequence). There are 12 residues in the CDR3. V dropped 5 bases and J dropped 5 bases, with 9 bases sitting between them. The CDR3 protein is CASSSAGDTQYF. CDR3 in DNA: TGTGCCAGCAGTTCGGCGGGAGATACGCAGTATTTT.

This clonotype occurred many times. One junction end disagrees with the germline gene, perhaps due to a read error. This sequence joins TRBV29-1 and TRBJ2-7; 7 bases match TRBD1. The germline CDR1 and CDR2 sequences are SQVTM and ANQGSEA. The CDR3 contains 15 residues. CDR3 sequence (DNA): TGCAGCGTCGAAGGACTGGGACAGAACATCTACGAGCAGTACTTC. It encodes CSVEGLGQNIYEQYF.

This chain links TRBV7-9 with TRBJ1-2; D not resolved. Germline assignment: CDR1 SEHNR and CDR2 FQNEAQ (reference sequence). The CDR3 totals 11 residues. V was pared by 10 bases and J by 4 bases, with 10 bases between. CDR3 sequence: CATPAFYGYTF. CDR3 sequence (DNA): TGTGCCACCCCTGCCTTCTATGGCTACACCTTC. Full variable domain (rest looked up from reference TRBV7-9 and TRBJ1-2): DTGVSQNPRHKITKRGQNVTFRCDPISEHNRLYWYRQTLGQGPEFLTYFQNEAQLEKSRLLSDRFSAERPKGSFSTLEIQRTEQGDSAMYLCATPAFYGYTFGSGTRLTVV.